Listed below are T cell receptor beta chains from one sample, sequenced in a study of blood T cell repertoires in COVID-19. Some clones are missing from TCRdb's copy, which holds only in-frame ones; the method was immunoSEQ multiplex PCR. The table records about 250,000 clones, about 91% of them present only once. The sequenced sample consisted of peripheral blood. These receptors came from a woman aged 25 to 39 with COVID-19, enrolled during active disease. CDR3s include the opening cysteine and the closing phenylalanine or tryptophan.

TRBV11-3	CASSPTSGTDQYF
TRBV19	CASSIGTSSYNEQFF
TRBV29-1	CSVVLAGGYEQFF
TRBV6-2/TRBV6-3	CASSDFEDTEAFF
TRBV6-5	CASSYFRNTGELFF
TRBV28	CASSLPGLLNQPQHF
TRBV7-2	CASSQRSGGTDTQYF
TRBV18	CASSPGDRREAFF
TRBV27	CASSPRQGVLGYTF
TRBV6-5	CASRRESLSNEQFF
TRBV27	CASSLPLGGGTNEQFF
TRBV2	CASRGQVYEQYF
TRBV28	CASSPRQGGRETQYF
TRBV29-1	CSVTPPKLTGGYTF
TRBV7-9	CASSLRGTEAGNTIYF
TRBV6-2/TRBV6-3	CASSSREKGDIQYF
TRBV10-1	CASSARGQETQYF
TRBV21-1	CASSKGERPGKNSADTQYF
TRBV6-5	CASSYSGAAPGELFF
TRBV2	CASSGGVAVRSYNEQFF
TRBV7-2	CASRGAYEQYF
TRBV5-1	CASSLARELFF
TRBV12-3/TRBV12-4	CASTTDGGETQYF
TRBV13	CASSLRDRYNEQFF